The entry below describes one T cell receptor beta chain. V lost 4 bases and J lost 4, with 11 bases in between. The CDR3 has 14 residues. Looked up from germline, CDR1 is LGHDT and CDR2 is YNNKEL (reference sequence). The data are from a study of blood T cell repertoires in COVID-19. Study background: The United States, Italy and Spain provided the acute and convalescent COVID-19 samples. T cells, B-cell-depleted T cells, or PBMCs provided the cDNA or gDNA that served as material.

The assay was immunoSEQ multiplex PCR, and TCRdb's table has in-frame clones only and misses some. The sample includes a few hundred thousand clones, over 65% seen only once; the top ten take about 4.5%. V gene TRBV3-1 (or the pseudogene TRBV3-2) combines with J gene TRBJ2-1; D might be TRBD2 (6 bases). The receptor was derived from a man aged 55 to 70 who had recovered from COVID-19. Sequencing used peripheral blood. CDR3 nucleotide sequence: TGTGCCAGCAGCCTCCGGGACTTTTACAATGAGCAGTTCTTC. This gives the protein CASSLRDFYNEQFF.